Sequencing of this T cell receptor beta chain was carried out in a study of T-cell reconstitution after alpha-beta-depleted transplantation in children. Per germline, CDR1 SGHDT and CDR2 YYEEEE. Trimming pared 1 base from V and 5 bases from J, leaving 10 bases between. The CDR3 extends over 14 amino acids. General observations from the study: T-cell numbers and diversity, one year after transplant, stemmed largely from T cells that were newly produced. Where alpha-beta T cells came from about two months after transplant was reportedly several hundred expanded graft clones.

Unique molecular identifiers were incorporated when the TCRbeta library was constructed. MiXCR, run by TCRdb on the PCR reads, gives a single entry per CDR3 protein. The data hold about 980,000 distinct CDR3 sequences, with 25% to 35% observed a single time. Notes on this clonotype: Its antigen is unidentified.

The rearrangement links TRBV5-6 to TRBJ1-5, with D hard to call. The TCR sequence derives from a boy younger than two who had a stem cell transplant for SCID, so the T cells may come from the graft donor. This sample comprised PBMCs, mostly from graft donor cells, obtained 360 days after TCRalphabeta/CD19-depleted stem cell transplant. Here the CDR3 DNA reads TGTGCCAGCAGCTTGCGGGGAGGGTATCAGCCCCAGCATTTT. Its protein is CASSLRGGYQPQHF.